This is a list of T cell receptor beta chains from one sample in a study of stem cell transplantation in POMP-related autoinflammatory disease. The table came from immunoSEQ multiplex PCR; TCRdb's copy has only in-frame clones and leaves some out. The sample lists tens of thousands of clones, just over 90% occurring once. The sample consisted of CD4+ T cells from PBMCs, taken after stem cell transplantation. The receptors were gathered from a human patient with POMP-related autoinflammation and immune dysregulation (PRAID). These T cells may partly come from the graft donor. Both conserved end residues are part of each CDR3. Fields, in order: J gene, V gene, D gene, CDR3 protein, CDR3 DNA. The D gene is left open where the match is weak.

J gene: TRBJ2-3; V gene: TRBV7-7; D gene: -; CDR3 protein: CASSPIPLAAHTDTQYF; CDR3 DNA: TGTGCCAGCAGCCCTATTCCGTTAGCGGCGCACACAGATACGCAGTATTTT
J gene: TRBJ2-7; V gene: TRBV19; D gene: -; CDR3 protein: CASSFRTLDEQYF; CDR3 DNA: TGTGCCAGTAGTTTCAGGACTTTGGACGAGCAGTACTTC
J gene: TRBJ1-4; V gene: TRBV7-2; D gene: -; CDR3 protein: CASSFYLWEKLFF; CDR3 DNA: TGTGCCAGCAGCTTCTATTTGTGGGAAAAACTGTTTTTT
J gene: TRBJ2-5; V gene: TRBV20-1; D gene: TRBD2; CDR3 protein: CSASPAGGPGTQYF; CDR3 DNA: TGCAGTGCTAGTCCAGCGGGAGGGCCCGGGACCCAGTACTTC
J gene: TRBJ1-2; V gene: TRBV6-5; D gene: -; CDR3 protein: CASRPDSGVGGYTF; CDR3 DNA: TGTGCCAGCAGACCTGACAGTGGGGTCGGTGGCTACACCTTC
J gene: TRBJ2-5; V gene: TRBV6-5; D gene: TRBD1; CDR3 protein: CASSSGQRETQYF; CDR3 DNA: TGTGCCAGCAGTTCGGGACAGCGGGAGACCCAGTACTTC
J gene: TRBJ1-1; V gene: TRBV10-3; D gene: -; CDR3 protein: CAISESPQSAEAFF; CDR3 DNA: TGTGCCATCAGTGAGTCCCCCCAAAGCGCTGAAGCTTTCTTT
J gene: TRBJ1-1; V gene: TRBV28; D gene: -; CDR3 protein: CASSLYRVEAFF; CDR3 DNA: TGTGCCAGCAGTTTATACAGGGTTGAAGCTTTCTTT
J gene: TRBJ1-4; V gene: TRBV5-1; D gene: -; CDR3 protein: CASSLTPATNEKLFF; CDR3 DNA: TGCGCCAGCAGCTTGACACCAGCAACTAATGAAAAACTGTTTTTT
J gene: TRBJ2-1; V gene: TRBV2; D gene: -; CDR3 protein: CASSFQGPNYNEQFF; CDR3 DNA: TGTGCCAGCAGTTTCCAGGGGCCCAACTACAATGAGCAGTTCTTC